Sequencing of this TCR beta chain was carried out in a study of blood T cell repertoires in COVID-19. Turning to the study itself: COVID-19 samples, acute and convalescent, were from the United States, Italy and Spain.

Original handling: Cell counts per sample came from amplifying reference gene primers. Some clones are missing from TCRdb's copy, which holds only in-frame ones; the method was immunoSEQ multiplex PCR. V, J and clone size are those of that table, while D and trimming were read from the DNA. The data contain about 100,000 clones, roughly 90% of them singletons. This CDR3 is built from 14 residues. In germline, CDR1 is LNHDA, CDR2 SQIVND (reference sequence). Between the trimmed V and J ends, which lost 3 bases and 2 bases, there was a span of 9 bases. The chain has TRBV19 and TRBJ2-3, with D possibly being TRBD1 (5 bases). Material: peripheral blood. This clonotype was sampled from a man older than 75 with active or convalescent COVID-19. For the CDR3, the DNA is TGTGCCAGTAGTATGAAGGGGCCCACAGATACGCAGTATTTT. Its translation: CASSMKGPTDTQYF. The full variable domain, rest sourced from reference TRBV19 and TRBJ2-3, is DGGITQSPKYLFRKEGQNVTLSCEQNLNHDAMYWYRQDPGQGLRLIYYSQIVNDFQKGDIAEGYSVSREKKESFPLTVTSAQKNPTAFYLCASSMKGPTDTQYFGPGTRLTVL.